The table lists the clone carrying this T cell receptor (beta chain) with many counts. No antigen is known for it. The junction departs from germline at one end; a sequencing error may be responsible. Germline CDR1 is SGHTA and CDR2 is FQGNSA. The CDR3 has 15 residues. The sample belongs to a study of Graves' ophthalmopathy and Graves' hyperthyroidism. Notes on the study in general: Blood shared most expanded thyroid clonotypes above 0.001 frequency. Ophthalmopathy progression predictions by the model showed about 79% specificity and approximately 70% sensitivity.

CDR3 regions of TCR beta were amplified from RNA transcripts. An opening RT-PCR round employed HTBI primers and preceded a second-round multiplex PCR. MiXCR, applied by TCRdb to the multiplex PCR reads, yields one record per CDR3 protein. This sample carries roughly 160,000 distinct CDR3 sequences, 30% to 45% of them seen once, and the ten largest clones take about 5.8%. Ophthalmopathy cases showed moderate-to-severe activity, scoring CAS ≥3 and NOSPECS ≥4, with duration under 3 months. The genes are TRBV7-2 and TRBJ1-2, with 9 bases aligning to TRBD1. The material sequenced was peripheral blood. This clonotype was sampled from a woman between 40 and 55 years old with Graves' ophthalmopathy. CDR3 bases: TGTGCCAGCAGCCCCAGACAGGGGGTCATCTATGGCAACACCTTC. It specifies CASSPRQGVIYGNTF.